This entry lists 9 T cell receptor beta chains sequenced from one sample in a study of cytotoxic CD8 clonotypes in ibrutinib-treated CLL. Here immunoSEQ multiplex PCR was the method, and the copy in TCRdb shows in-frame clones only, minus some. Here the sample spans some 140,000 clones, approximately 90% being singletons. Sample: PBMCs, taken after 12 months of ibrutinib treatment. These TCRs come from a human donor with chronic lymphocytic leukemia.

This sequence joins TRBV7-6 and TRBJ1-5; the D gene is possibly TRBD1 (5 bases). Between the trimmed V and J ends, which lost 1 base and 6 bases, there was a span of 10 bases. CDR3 length: 14 amino acids. CDR1 and CDR2 (germline): SGHVS, FNYEAQ. CDR3 loop: CASSLGRGVQPQHF. CDR3 bases: TGTGCCAGCAGCTTAGGGAGGGGAGTTCAGCCCCAGCATTTT.

V is TRBV11-1 and J is TRBJ2-5, with D unresolved. The germline V gene has CDR1 SGHAT and CDR2 FQDESV (reference sequence). Between the trimmed V and J ends, which lost 5 bases and 1 base, there was a span of 5 bases. CDR3 length: 12 amino acids. In DNA, the CDR3 is TGTGCCAGCAGCCGGTCCCAAGAGACCCAGTACTTC. Encoded protein: CASSRSQETQYF.

The J gene is TRBJ2-3, the V gene TRBV7-3; 7 nucleotides line up with TRBD1. The CDR3 contains 14 residues. J lost 3 bases, V lost 5 bases, and 5 bases had no gene match. Germline lookup yields CDR1 SGHTA and CDR2 FQGTGA. CDR3 protein: CASSRQGRTDTQYF. As DNA, the CDR3 is TGTGCCAGCAGCCGACAGGGTAGGACAGATACGCAGTATTTT.

The chain recombines TRBV28 with TRBJ2-2, with 7 nucleotides matching TRBD2. Unmatched junction bases numbered 8, after V lost 7 bases and J lost 3 bases. Germline lookup yields CDR1 MDHEN and CDR2 SYDVKM. CDR3 length equals 15 residues. DNA of the CDR3: TGTGCCAGCATCTCCGGGACTATATACACCGGGGAGCTGTTTTTT. Protein: CASISGTIYTGELFF. The complete variable domain, with remaining parts taken from reference TRBV28 and TRBJ2-2, reads DVKVTQSSRYLVKRTGEKVFLECVQDMDHENMFWYRQDPGLGLRLIYFSYDVKMKEKGDIPEGYSVSREKKERFSLILESASTNQTSMYLCASISGTIYTGELFFGEGSRLTVL.

The chain recombines TRBV15 with TRBJ2-7; perhaps TRBD2 as D (5 bases). The CDR3 loop spans 13 amino acids. CDR1 and CDR2 from the germline V gene are LNHNV and YYDKDF (reference sequence). The V end was cut by 5 bases, the J end by 2 bases, with 10 bases between. CDR3 protein: CATSAGQAYEQYF. The CDR3 DNA follows: TGTGCCACCAGCGCGGGTCAGGCCTACGAGCAGTACTTC.

The chain couples TRBV2 to TRBJ2-5; 14 nucleotides match TRBD2. J was trimmed by 3 bases and V by 6 bases; bases with no gene match: 9. This CDR3 comprises 17 residues. Germline V gene lookup returns CDR1 SNHLY and CDR2 FYNNEI. The CDR3 DNA is TGTGCCAGCAGGCCGACTAGCGGGAGGGGGGTAAAAGAGACCCAGTACTTC. Protein product: CASRPTSGRGVKETQYF.

As regards this clone: Other DNA variants within this sample encode the same CDR3. The V gene is TRBV29-1, the J gene TRBJ2-5; 8 nucleotides line up with TRBD1. V shed 5 bases and J 3 bases; nucleotides not matched to a gene: 2. Germline-derived CDR1 and CDR2 are SQVTM and ANQGSEA. This CDR3 region has 12 residues. This chain's CDR3 is CSVTGGKETQYF. As DNA, the CDR3 is TGCAGCGTTACAGGGGGGAAAGAGACCCAGTACTTC.

This chain links TRBV6-1 with TRBJ2-5; 9 nucleotides match TRBD2. Germline loops: CDR1 MNHNS, CDR2 SASEGT. With 1 base clipped from V and 3 bases from J, the junction kept 9 bases outside the gene matches. The CDR3 consists of 17 residues. CDR3 sequence (DNA): TGTGCCAGCAGTGAAGAAGTATTAGCGGGAGTTGAAGAGACCCAGTACTTC. Protein product: CASSEEVLAGVEETQYF.

This clone has just one count. This chain joins TRBV7-6 and TRBJ2-1; D is unclear. Germline loops: CDR1 SGHVS, CDR2 FNYEAQ. Trimming stripped 8 bases from V and 0 bases from J, with 2 bases between. The CDR3 spans 11 residues. The CDR3 bases are TGTGCCAGCGTCTCCTACAATGAGCAGTTCTTC. It translates to CASVSYNEQFF.